The 14 T cell receptor beta chains below all came from one sample that was sequenced in a study of radiotherapy plus CTLA-4 blockade in lung cancer. Produced via immunoSEQ multiplex PCR; TCRdb's table is partial and in-frame only. The data contain roughly 50,000 clones, roughly three quarters of them singletons. Source: peripheral blood, taken from a patient treated with radiotherapy plus ipilimumab. The receptors originated from a human donor with non-small cell lung cancer who had a partial response to radiotherapy plus ipilimumab.

CDR3 sequence reads: CASSPTGTLGNTIYF. The CDR3, as DNA: TGTGCCAGCAGTCCTACCGGGACACTCGGAAACACCATATATTTT. The chain links TRBV6-5 to TRBJ1-3, with a possible D match to TRBD1 (6 bases). The CDR3 has 15 amino acids. Deletions cut 5 bases from V and 4 bases from J, with 15 bases between. Germline V lookup: CDR1 MNHEY, CDR2 SVGAGI.

The chain combines TRBV28 with TRBJ1-3; D remains unclear. V was shortened by 2 bases and J by 0 bases, with 8 bases between the two germline ends. The length of the CDR3 is 15 residues. CDR1 and CDR2 (germline): MDHEN, SYDVKM. The CDR3 reads CASSLGVSSGNTIYF. CDR3 bases: TGTGCCAGCAGTTTAGGAGTCAGCTCTGGAAACACCATATATTTT.

The V call is TRBV6-5, the J call TRBJ1-5, with 8 positions matching TRBD1. The CDR3 contains 14 residues. Losses at the gene ends were 6 bases for V and 4 bases for J; bases not matched to a gene: 5. The germline V gene has CDR1 MNHEY and CDR2 SVGAGI. CDR3 DNA sequence: TGTGCCAGCAGAAGGACAGGGTGGAATCAGCCCCAGCATTTT. Its protein is CASRRTGWNQPQHF.

J is TRBJ1-1 and V is TRBV2; D is possibly TRBD1 (5 bases). In germline, CDR1 is SNHLY, CDR2 FYNNEI. The CDR3 is 13 amino acids. Between the trimmed V and J ends, which lost 6 bases and 1 base, there was a span of 9 bases. As DNA, the CDR3 is TGTGCCAGCAGCCCTACAGGGAACACTGAAGCTTTCTTT. Translating it yields CASSPTGNTEAFF.

V gene TRBV2 combines with J gene TRBJ1-5; D is ambiguous. The germline V and J ends were trimmed by 5 bases and 7 bases, with 9 bases remaining between them. The CDR3 is 12 residues long. From germline, CDR1 is SNHLY and CDR2 FYNNEI. The CDR3 sequence is CASSFPGQPQHF. CDR3 sequence (DNA): TGTGCCAGCAGTTTTCCAGGACAGCCCCAGCATTTT.

The rearrangement joins TRBV10-2 to TRBJ1-2, with 7 positions matching TRBD1. CDR1 is WSHSY, CDR2 SAAADI, per germline. Trimming cost V 0 bases and J 6 bases; bases outside gene matches: 1. This CDR3 contains 13 residues. The CDR3 is CASSESTGDGYTF. DNA for the CDR3: TGCGCCAGCAGTGAGTCCACAGGGGATGGCTACACCTTC.

The chain carries TRBV9 and TRBJ2-5; 10 bases are a match to TRBD2. V dropped 0 bases and J dropped 9; count of bases not matched to a gene: 5. CDR1 and CDR2 from the germline V gene are SGDLS and YYNGEE. CDR3 size: 14 residues. CDR3 DNA: TGTGCCAGCAGCGTAGGGGATAGCGGGGGGCCCCAGTACTTC. Translation: CASSVGDSGGPQYF.

The chain couples TRBV5-4 to TRBJ2-2; TRBD1 matches at 10 bases. The CDR3 length is 17 residues. The V segment lost 4 bases and the J segment 4 bases; nucleotides outside the gene matches: 10. Germline loops: CDR1 SGHNT, CDR2 YYREEE (reference sequence). CDR3 protein: CASSRSTGQGSTGELFF. DNA for the CDR3: TGTGCCAGCAGCAGGAGCACGGGACAGGGGAGCACCGGGGAGCTGTTTTTT.

The J gene is TRBJ2-3, the V gene TRBV5-6; D is perhaps TRBD2 (5 bases). The CDR3 totals 15 residues. From germline, CDR1 is SGHDT and CDR2 YYEEEE. With 0 bases removed from V and 2 bases from J, the gap between germline ends came to 10 bases. The chain's CDR3 is CASSLAVGVTDTQYF. CDR3 in DNA: TGTGCCAGCAGCTTGGCGGTCGGGGTCACAGATACGCAGTATTTT. The variable domain in full, with the rest retrieved from reference TRBV5-6 and TRBJ2-3, is DAGVTQSPTHLIKTRGQQVTLRCSPKSGHDTVSWYQQALGQGPQFIFQYYEEEERQRGNFPDRFSGHQFPNYSSELNVNALLLGDSALYLCASSLAVGVTDTQYFGPGTRLTVL.

This clone was detected once. The chain links TRBV18 to TRBJ1-1; a possible D gene is TRBD1 (5 bases). The length of the CDR3 is 16 residues. Germline loops: CDR1 KGHSH, CDR2 LQKENI. V was clipped by 2 bases and J by 5 bases, with 18 bases between them. CDR3 amino acids: CASSPRQTKMGTEAFF. CDR3 DNA sequence: TGTGCCAGCTCACCAAGACAGACGAAGATGGGAACTGAAGCTTTCTTT.

The sample holds a few counts of this clone. V is TRBV28 and J is TRBJ2-1, with D possibly TRBD2 on 5 matching bases. Per the germline V gene, CDR1 is MDHEN and CDR2 is SYDVKM. This CDR3 is built from 15 residues. V lost 7 bases and J lost 5, with 18 bases in between. CDR3 in amino acids: CASNPGRSLHNEQFF. CDR3 DNA sequence: TGTGCCAGCAACCCGGGGAGATCACTGCACAATGAGCAGTTCTTC.

The chain uses TRBV18 and TRBJ2-1; TRBD2 matches at 13 bases. Germline CDR1 and CDR2: KGHSH and LQKENI. CDR3 length equals 20 residues. Unmatched junction bases numbered 9, after V lost 1 base and J lost 0 bases. The DNA of the CDR3 is TGTGCCAGCTCACCACTAAGGACTAGCGGGGGCCAAAGCTCCTACAATGAGCAGTTCTTC. Translated, it gives CASSPLRTSGGQSSYNEQFF.

The chain is built from TRBV11-2 and TRBJ1-2, with TRBD1 matching over 7 bases. Germline V lookup: CDR1 SGHAT, CDR2 FQNNGV. V lost 5 bases to trimming and J lost 7 bases; unmatched junction nucleotides: 13. The CDR3 covers 15 residues. Here the CDR3 DNA reads TGTGCCAGCAGCGGAGGGGACAGCAGAAACCTTGGCTACACCTTC. Translation gives CASSGGDSRNLGYTF.

The rearrangement links TRBV5-1 to TRBJ1-1; 8 bases align to TRBD1. This CDR3 contains 16 residues. The V gene end was trimmed by 4 bases and the J gene end by 5 bases; junction bases not matched to a gene: 13. Looked up from germline, CDR1 is SGHRS and CDR2 is YFSETQ. The DNA of the CDR3 is TGCGCCAGCAGCGCGACTTCTCGAACAGGGGGAACTGAAGCTTTCTTT. Translated: CASSATSRTGGTEAFF.